This TCR beta chain was found in a study of regulatory T cells in long-lasting Graves disease (dated by TCRdb to the early 2020s). With respect to the entire study: To count as having persistent Graves' disease, a patient had to have received antithyroid drug treatment for over 5 years with TSH receptor autoantibodies remaining persistently positive. A total of about 35 samples underwent TCR sequencing, from about 13 patients with persistent Graves' disease and roughly 20 patients with newly diagnosed Graves' disease. In the clinical cohort, patients with persistent Graves' disease had used antithyroid drugs for an average of about 9.4 years. This study used TCR sequencing and RNA sequencing of peripheral blood to compare persistent Graves' disease patients against newly diagnosed Graves' disease patients. The study was registered as a clinical trial and conducted in China. Study-level results and caveats: Lower TCR Shannon entropy and fewer highly expanded clones were observed in persistent Graves' disease patients than in newly diagnosed patients, which suggested clonal expansion. Because the primary lesion, thyroid tissue, could not be accessed, the study looked at peripheral blood alone. The authors noted that the small sample size was a limitation that may lower accuracy. Persistent disease showed preferential use of TRBV28, TRBJ1-2 and TRBJ2-5, whereas newly diagnosed disease favored TRBV20-1 and TRBJ2-1. Sequencing and analysis were restricted to the TCR beta chain. A larger number of public clonotypes was shared among persistent patients (about 2,700) than among newly diagnosed patients (approximately 1,000).

This clonotype was counted only a few times. Its antigen is still unknown. There are no base qualities to consult, and no much larger clone falls within one base. Libraries were constructed by multiplex PCR. The listed sequencing device is Illumina HiSeq 4000. CDR3 regions were amplified by Arm-PCR with iRepertoire HTBI primers to construct TCR beta libraries. Before sequencing, the PCR products underwent gel purification. Concerning the study's data processing: Across samples, 60 to 75 TRBV and around 15 TRBJ segments were identified and used for gene usage analysis of CDR3 amino acid clonotypes. COPE and FqMerger were used to merge filtered high-quality paired reads into contigs. BLAST was used to align contigs to IMGT TRBV, TRBD and TRBJ reference genes, with CDR3 defined following IMGT. Any clonotype with a frequency above 0.1% was counted as a highly expanded clone. Shannon entropy served as the measure of repertoire diversity, while the Gini coefficient captured V-J evenness. A clonotype was considered public if more than one individual shared it. TCRdb's own reprocessing of the public reads used fastp at Q25 and MiXCR and kept productive beta chains. Identical CDR3 proteins give one entry, which carries the most common genes and DNA. The V and J calls were not made by the authors but by TCRdb's processing. Within this sample are 600,000 to 850,000 distinct CDR3 sequences, with 25% to 35% of them counted one time only. About 42% of the sample goes to the ten largest clones.

What the time point label conveys for this sample: persistent/refractory GD, antithyroid drugs over 5 years with positive TRAb. For both TCR sequencing and RNA sequencing, RNA was extracted from PBMCs using TRIzol. Graves' disease was diagnosed according to American Thyroid Association guidelines. Patients were recruited from an endocrinology department in Xi'an, China. Each patient gave about 10 milliliters of peripheral blood, collected in an EDTA anticoagulant tube. PBMCs were isolated by Ficoll Paque Plus density gradient separation without further T cell sorting. An Agilent 2100 Bioanalyzer and agarose gel were used to check RNA quality, and a NanoDrop 2000 was used to measure RNA concentration. The germline V gene provides CDR1 SQVTM and CDR2 ANQGSEA. Relative to germline, V is missing 7 bases and J is missing 4 bases, with 2 bases of the junction outside any gene match. From its cysteine to its phenylalanine, the CDR3 spans 12 amino acids. The CDR3 DNA has 36 bases and is translated from base 1.

This TCR was sampled from a female donor with Graves disease. The rearranged segments are TRBV29-1 and TRBJ1-2, with 11 bases matching TRBD1. The sequences come from peripheral blood mononuclear cells (PBMCs), collected when the disease was refractory, from a patient treated with antithyroid drugs. The CDR3 has the sequence CSAGTGGYGYTF. The DNA sequence is as follows: TGCAGCGCGGGGACAGGGGGCTATGGCTACACCTTC.